Given below is one T cell receptor (beta chain) in context. What this receptor recognizes is not known. Base quality data are lacking; no much larger clone is found one base away. This sample is part of a study of blood T cells in healthy people across ages (dated by TCRdb to the mid-2010s). General notes on the study: In model experiments, template switching captured about one uniquely barcoded TCR beta cDNA molecule for every two T cells. To track age-related changes in TCR beta repertoire diversity, the study relied on deep sequencing normalized with unique cDNA molecular identifiers. The donors were split into four age groups: young (average about 15 years), middle-aged (roughly 39), aged (more than 55) and long-lived (over 75). Donors of different ages were randomly distributed across sequencing lanes to avoid experimental bias. For two donors (one aged 18 to 30 and one aged 80 or older), the study analyzed two additional independent replicas of 1 million unique cDNA reads from the same blood draw.

The donors were about 40 Caucasian individuals from Russia, aged about 6 to 100 years, who were systemically healthy. Each donor gave ten milliliters of peripheral blood, drawn into EDTA-treated Vacutainer tubes. Ficoll-Paque density-gradient centrifugation was used to isolate PBMCs, with at least 6 million obtained per sample. Total RNA was extracted from PBMCs with Trizol reagent, with at least 6 micrograms obtained per sample. For every donor, an aliquot of PBMCs went through flow cytometry to measure the percentages of naive CD45RAhigh/CD27high T cells. Study-wide conclusions, independent of this receptor: Estimates of total diversity based on one million sequenced T cells were regarded as lower bounds and as underestimates. Compared with the aged group, the long-lived group had more naive CD4+ T cells, fewer expanded clones and increased TCR diversity, suggesting age selection. Bulk unsorted PBMC profiling prevented conclusive comparison of naive and antigen-experienced compartments. Observed TCR beta diversity per million T cells fell roughly linearly with age, and a significant reduction was already apparent by age around 40. A strong correlation was found between observed TCR beta diversity and the percentage of naive T cells measured by flow cytometry. Because the CMV infection status of the donors was unknown, age-related changes in expanded clonotypes may potentially have been confounded.

For CDR1 and CDR2, the germline V gene lists MGHDK and SYGVNS. Trimming removed 5 bases from V and 3 bases from J, leaving 14 bases between the germline ends. The CDR3 numbers 15 residues from cysteine through phenylalanine. The CDR3 DNA has 45 bases and is translated from base 1. Library creation used 5' RACE. Sequenced on an Illumina HiSeq 2500. A second roughly 6 to 11 cycle PCR used a sample-barcoded 5' primer and a J-beta primer mix. Each TCR beta cDNA molecule received a unique molecular identifier from a template-switch 5' adaptor carrying 12 random nucleotides. At least 2.5 million CDR3-containing paired-end reads were obtained from each sample. First-strand cDNA synthesis was performed from all RNA using the Mint cDNA synthesis kit, with priming by a TRBC-specific oligonucleotide. Following uracil-DNA glycosylase treatment, a first 18-cycle PCR with universal primers M1SS and BC2_uni_R was performed on all cDNA. From the authors' description of their analysis: For normalization, 1 million high-quality reads were randomly selected from each sample, with every read carrying a distinct molecular identifier. Reads with shared molecular identifiers were discarded instead of being binned into consensus sequences. MiTCR, set to a Q25 quality threshold and the strictest error-elimination algorithm, was used for CDR3 identification, clonotype clustering and error correction. A nonparametric unseen species model using Euler transformation provided a lower-bound estimate of total TCR beta diversity. TCRdb cleaned the public reads at Q25 with fastp, built clones with MiXCR and kept in-frame beta chains. Each entry merges the rows of one CDR3 protein and shows their most common DNA and genes. These V and J calls derive from TCRdb rather than the authors' analysis. Within this sample are about 1.4 million distinct CDR3 sequences, with roughly 60% of them counted one time only. The top ten clones comprise 5% to 7% of the sample.

The specimen sequenced was blood. In this chain, TRBV25-1 is recombined with TRBJ2-4, with a tentative D gene TRBD2 over 5 matching bases. The sequence came from a man aged 18 to 29 in good health. The CDR3 protein sequence reads: CASSPEGQIKNIQYF. The DNA sequence is as follows: TGTGCCAGCAGTCCTGAGGGCCAAATCAAAAACATTCAGTACTTC.